The 23 T cell receptor beta chains in this list originate from one sample, sequenced in a study of T cells in Graves' hyperthyroidism and ophthalmopathy. RNA transcripts were the template for amplifying TCR beta CDR3 regions. Initially, a first-round RT-PCR of the TCR CDR3 employed the HTBI primer set. One entry per CDR3 protein results from TCRdb running MiXCR on the multiplex PCR reads. The sample lists fewer than 700,000 distinct CDR3 sequences; 15% to 20% were seen once. Specimen: blood. These receptors were collected from a woman aged 18-29 years with Graves' ophthalmopathy.

This clonotype was recorded at least ten times. The rearrangement joins TRBV3-1 to TRBJ1-1; D is perhaps TRBD1 (5 bases). Trimming shortened V by 4 bases and J by 5 bases, and 11 bases separated the two germline ends. CDR1 is LGHDT, CDR2 YNNKEL, per germline (reference sequence). This CDR3 comprises 13 residues. CDR3 DNA sequence: TGTGCCAGCAGCCGCAGGGAGATAACTGAAGCTTTCTTT. Translated: CASSRREITEAFF.

There are many counts of this clonotype. V gene TRBV27 combines with J gene TRBJ1-2; 8 bases are a match to TRBD1. Germline CDR1 and CDR2: MNHEY and SMNVEV (reference sequence). The CDR3 spans 15 residues. The J segment lost 6 bases and the V segment lost 0 bases, leaving 6 bases of the junction unmatched. CDR3 loop: CASSLSWQGANGYTF. CDR3 in DNA: TGTGCCAGCAGTTTATCTTGGCAGGGGGCGAATGGCTACACCTTC.

A remark on this clonotype: This likely comes from a read error, as the CDR3 has no conserved phenylalanine or tryptophan at its end. This rearrangement joins TRBV7-9 to TRBJ1-2; weak D call: TRBD1 (6 bases). The CDR3 has 16 amino acids. V was cut by 5 bases and J by 4 bases, with 20 bases left in between. Germline assignment: CDR1 SEHNR and CDR2 FQNEAQ (reference sequence). Here the CDR3 reads CASSLKEDRSSYGYTL. CDR3 DNA sequence: TGTGCCAGCAGCCTAAAGGAGGACAGATCATCCTATGGCTACACCCTC.

The CDR3 bases are TGTGCCAGCAGTGAATTGACAGTTTATAATTCACCCCTCCACTTT. The encoded protein is CASSELTVYNSPLHF. The genes are TRBV6-1 and TRBJ1-6; possibly TRBD1 for D (5 bases). CDR3 length: 15 amino acids. Trimming cost V 2 bases and J 4 bases, with 9 bases left between them. Germline CDR1 reads MNHNS; CDR2 reads SASEGT.

This clonotype came up many times. The rearrangement joins TRBV6-1 to TRBJ2-1, with 10 nucleotides matching TRBD1. CDR1 is MNHNS, CDR2 SASEGT, per germline. The V and J ends lost 3 bases and 5 bases, in that order; junction bases with no gene match: 4. This CDR3 is built from 15 residues. The CDR3 spells CASSDPGQGNNEQFF. The CDR3 coding sequence is TGTGCCAGCAGTGATCCGGGACAGGGGAACAATGAGCAGTTCTTC.

This clonotype was seen a handful of times. This chain joins TRBV5-6 and TRBJ2-4; TRBD2 might be the D (5 bases). CDR3 size: 17 residues. The germline CDR1 and CDR2 sequences are SGHDT and YYEEEE. Trimming took off 0 bases at V and 0 bases at J, with 13 bases between the two ends. The CDR3 reads CASSLAGQRLAKNIQYF. The CDR3 DNA is TGTGCCAGCAGCTTGGCGGGCCAGCGGCTAGCCAAAAACATTCAGTACTTC. Filled out from reference TRBV5-6 and TRBJ2-4, the complete variable domain reads DAGVTQSPTHLIKTRGQQVTLRCSPKSGHDTVSWYQQALGQGPQFIFQYYEEEERQRGNFPDRFSGHQFPNYSSELNVNALLLGDSALYLCASSLAGQRLAKNIQYFGAGTRLSVL.

V and J are TRBV30 and TRBJ1-6; D unclear. Trimming shortened V by 4 bases and J by 0 bases, and 4 bases separated the two germline ends. Germline V gene lookup returns CDR1 GTSNPN and CDR2 SVGIG (reference sequence). The CDR3 is made up of 13 amino acids. CDR3 bases: TGTGCCTGGAAAAACTCCTATAATTCACCCCTCCACTTT. Its translation is CAWKNSYNSPLHF.

The table lists this clonotype with a few counts. V gene TRBV6-1 combines with J gene TRBJ1-2; tentative D call: TRBD1 (6 bases). The CDR3 loop spans 15 amino acids. Germline V gene sequence: CDR1 MNHNS, CDR2 SASEGT. V was cut by 2 bases and J by 0 bases, with 10 bases left in between. The CDR3 loop is CASSETGLANYGYTF. Here the CDR3 DNA reads TGTGCCAGCAGTGAAACAGGGTTGGCTAACTATGGCTACACCTTC.

This clonotype appeared a few times. The rearrangement joins TRBV12-3 or TRBV12-4 to TRBJ1-2; no clear D. Trimming took off 5 bases at V and 6 bases at J, with 19 bases between the two ends. This CDR3 comprises 15 residues. The CDR3 spells CASSRAEWYQHGYTF. The DNA of the CDR3 is TGTGCCAGCAGTAGGGCAGAATGGTATCAACATGGCTACACCTTC.

This clonotype was recorded at least ten times. The gene calls are TRBV2 and TRBJ2-3; a possible D gene is TRBD1 (6 bases). Germline lookup yields CDR1 SNHLY and CDR2 FYNNEI. The CDR3 is 13 residues long. V was clipped by 8 bases and J by 0 bases, with 9 bases between them. CDR3 residues: CASGGRSTDTQYF. The CDR3 nucleotides are TGTGCCAGCGGGGGCAGAAGCACAGATACGCAGTATTTT.

This clonotype was found many times. J is TRBJ2-5 and V is TRBV6-1, with 9 bases fitting TRBD1. The CDR3 loop spans 17 amino acids. The V segment lost 5 bases and the J segment 0 bases; nucleotides outside the gene matches: 10. Germline-derived CDR1 and CDR2 are MNHNS and SASEGT. This chain's CDR3 is CASSPVPGQGYQETQYF. The CDR3 DNA reads as TGTGCCAGCAGTCCAGTCCCGGGACAGGGTTACCAAGAGACCCAGTACTTC.

The chain joins TRBV6-1 to TRBJ2-1; 9 nucleotides align to TRBD1. This CDR3 has 14 residues. CDR1 is MNHNS, CDR2 SASEGT, per germline. V was clipped by 6 bases and J by 9 bases; unmatched bases: 9. The DNA of the CDR3 is TGTGCCAGCAGGGCCGGGACAGGGACATTTGAGCAGTTCTTC. It yields the protein CASRAGTGTFEQFF.

This clonotype was picked up many times. V gene TRBV6-5 combines with J gene TRBJ2-5; no clear D. This CDR3 region has 14 residues. In germline, CDR1 is MNHEY, CDR2 SVGAGI. V dropped 2 bases and J dropped 1 base, with 8 bases sitting between them. CDR3 protein: CASSYRGGQETQYF. In DNA, the CDR3 is TGTGCCAGCAGTTACCGCGGCGGCCAAGAGACCCAGTACTTC.

Of note for this clonotype: A much larger clone differs from this one at a single base, so this may be a read error. The V and J genes are TRBV18 and TRBJ2-1; unclear D gene. The V and J ends lost 2 bases and 11 bases respectively, with 7 bases between them. The germline V gene has CDR1 KGHSH and CDR2 LQKENI. The CDR3 sequence is 11 residues long. In nucleotides, the CDR3 is TGTGCCAGCTCACCAGAGCATCAGCAGTTCTTC. This translates into CASSPEHQQFF. The entire variable domain, with the rest obtained from reference TRBV18 and TRBJ2-1, is as follows: NAGVMQNPRHLVRRRGQEARLRCSPMKGHSHVYWYRQLPEEGLKFMVYLQKENIIDESGMPKERFSAEFPKEGPSILRIQQVVRGDSAAYFCASSPEHQQFFGPGTRLTVL.

This clonotype was observed a few times. CDR3 nucleotides: TGCGCCAGCAGCCAAGGGCGGGAGCTAACCTACGAGCAGTACTTC. Protein sequence: CASSQGRELTYEQYF. The rearrangement joins TRBV4-3 to TRBJ2-7; 7 bases agree with TRBD2. The germline V gene has CDR1 LGHNA and CDR2 YSLEER. This CDR3 has 15 residues. V lost 1 base, J lost 2 bases, and 5 bases stayed unmatched.

The count of this clonotype is one. A read error may produce the germline difference seen at one junction end. The V call is TRBV9, the J call TRBJ2-1; no reliable D call. Looked up from germline, CDR1 is SGDLS and CDR2 is YYNGEE. The CDR3 consists of 11 residues. The DNA for the CDR3 is TGTGCCAGCAGCGGAGGCTCGGAGCAGTCCTTC. Amino acids: CASSGGSEQSF.

This clonotype was recorded at least ten times. The chain links TRBV7-8 to TRBJ1-1, with a weak D call TRBD1 (6 bases). Germline CDR1 is SGHVS and CDR2 is FQNEAQ. Trimming took 4 bases from V and 3 from J, leaving 24 bases between them. The CDR3 length is 18 residues. CDR3 nucleotide sequence: TGTGCCAGCAGCTACCTCGCCGTACAGGGAGGATCGGACACTGAAGCTTTCTTT. Protein: CASSYLAVQGGSDTEAFF.

Many counts were recorded for this clonotype. The chain has TRBV20-1 and TRBJ2-7, with D hard to call. Per germline, CDR1 DFQATT and CDR2 SNEGSKA (reference sequence). Trimming took 4 bases from V and 5 from J, leaving 15 bases between them. The CDR3 is made up of 13 amino acids. The DNA for the CDR3 is TGCAGTGCTACGGGCCAAGCCGACCACGAGCAGTACTTC. Its protein product is CSATGQADHEQYF.

This clonotype showed up many times. The chain couples TRBV6-5 to TRBJ2-1; 8 positions agree with TRBD2. This CDR3 has 17 amino acids. Looked up from germline, CDR1 is MNHEY and CDR2 is SVGAGI. Trimming removed 2 bases from V and 5 bases from J; junction bases left unmatched: 11. The CDR3 reads CASSYRLAGPSHNEQFF. The CDR3 DNA sequence: TGTGCCAGCAGTTACCGGCTAGCGGGTCCTTCCCACAATGAGCAGTTCTTC.

In its sample, this clonotype was seen many times. V and J are TRBV3-1 and TRBJ2-5; a weak D match, TRBD1 (6 bases). With 0 bases removed from V and 5 bases from J, the gap between germline ends came to 13 bases. Germline CDR1 reads LGHDT; CDR2 reads YNNKEL (reference sequence). The CDR3 loop spans 15 amino acids. This CDR3 reads CASSQEGTGWETQYF. CDR3 bases: TGTGCCAGCAGCCAAGAAGGAACAGGGTGGGAGACCCAGTACTTC.

This clonotype was seen more than once but under ten times. CDR3 amino acids: CASSPSPGSTDTQYF. The CDR3 region has the DNA TGCGCCAGCAGCCCGTCTCCTGGGAGCACAGATACGCAGTATTTT. The J gene is TRBJ2-3, the V gene TRBV4-1; no clear D gene. Germline lookup yields CDR1 MGHRA and CDR2 YSYEKL. The CDR3 contains 15 residues. The V gene lost 4 bases and the J gene lost 0 bases, with 11 bases spanning the gap.

Here the CDR3 reads CASSQEPGVGETQYF. The CDR3 nucleotides read TGCGCCAGCAGCCAAGAACCAGGGGTCGGGGAGACCCAGTACTTC. V gene TRBV4-3 combines with J gene TRBJ2-5; possible D gene TRBD1, 6 bases. Trimming took 0 bases from V and 5 from J, leaving 13 bases between them. CDR1 and CDR2 from the germline V gene are LGHNA and YSLEER. CDR3 length: 15 residues.

Many counts were recorded for this clonotype. The chain joins TRBV7-6 to TRBJ2-3, with a weak D call TRBD1 (6 bases). Germline V CDR1 and CDR2: SGHVS, FNYEAQ. CDR3 length equals 14 residues. V was clipped by 8 bases and J by 2 bases, with 14 bases between them. The CDR3, as DNA: TGTGCCAGCCGCCCCCAGGGGACCACAGATACGCAGTATTTT. Translated, it gives CASRPQGTTDTQYF.